Listed below are T cell receptor beta chains from one sample, sequenced in a study of shared clonotypes between healthy human individuals. Assay: immunoSEQ multiplex PCR; the TCRdb copy retains only in-frame clones and omits some. The sample lists about 770,000 clones, 55% to 80% occurring once. Sequenced sample: memory CD4+ T cells sorted from blood. Receptors originate from a woman aged 30 to 39 in good health. Each CDR3 is given with its conserved first and last residue. A D gene is named only where the DNA matches it firmly. Size is omitted from some rows. Given values are once, few, many or a class for expanded clones.

TRBV5-4	TRBJ2-3	few	.	TGTGCCAGCAGCCGTGGGACCACATGGGCTACGGATACGCAGTATTTT	CASSRGTTWATDTQYF
TRBV6-5	TRBJ2-3	.	.	TGTGCCAGCAGTTCAGGCGGCGGCCTTTTAACAGATACGCAGTATTTT	CASSSGGGLLTDTQYF
TRBV18	TRBJ1-3	.	.	TGTGCCAGCTCACCATCAACCGGGACGGCTGGAAACACCATATATTTT	CASSPSTGTAGNTIYF
TRBV28	TRBJ1-2	.	.	TGTGTCAGCAGGGGAGGCTCGGATTATGGCTACACCTTC	CVSRGGSDYGYTF
TRBV25-1	TRBJ1-2	few	.	TGTGCCAGCAGTTACGGGGGGCCACCGACCTATGGCTACACCTTC	CASSYGGPPTYGYTF
TRBV5-8	TRBJ2-2	.	.	TGTGCCAGCACCCGGTATCAGGGCTCCGGGGAGCTGTTTTTT	CASTRYQGSGELFF
TRBV5-1	TRBJ2-2	.	.	TGCGCCAGCAGCTTTTCTCCAGTCGATACCGGGGAGCTGTTTTTT	CASSFSPVDTGELFF
TRBV7-9	TRBJ2-5	many	.	TGTGCCAGCAGCTTAAGCCCCACCCAAGAGACCCAGTACTTC	CASSLSPTQETQYF
TRBV5-1	TRBJ2-2	few	.	TGCGCCAGCAGTGGCACCGGGGAGCTGTTTTTT	CASSGTGELFF
TRBV29-1	TRBJ1-2	few	.	TGCAGCGTTAGACAAAACTATGGCTACACCTTC	CSVRQNYGYTF
TRBV5-1	TRBJ2-7	.	.	TGCGCCAGCAGCTTGTCAGAATACGAGCAGTACTTC	CASSLSEYEQYF